This note documents a single T cell receptor (beta chain) sequence. What it binds is not known. The data stem from a study of T cell repertoires in cytomegalovirus infection. Turning to the study itself: In public TCR beta signatures, there were indications of both CMV infection and matching HLA type. Study observations and caveats: What dominated the ex vivo response were HLA-C-restricted CMV-specific TCR beta clonotypes. Carriers of CMV plus the relevant HLA were identified by cumulative public TCR beta family frequency.

V trimming: 8 bases; J trimming: 2 bases; junction bases outside the gene matches: 9. The CDR3 runs to 15 residues. Germline CDR1 MNHNY, CDR2 SVGAGI (reference sequence). MiXCR was run by TCRdb on the reads, yielding one entry per CDR3 protein. Among fewer than 550,000 distinct CDR3 sequences, approximately 33% were seen once, and the ten largest hold roughly an eighth. This chain joins TRBV6-6 and TRBJ2-1; TRBD2 matches 7 bases. This sequence originates from a human donor in good health (CMV status not recorded). Some clones in this sample may be carry-over from other donors' samples. The sample was PBMCs. The CDR3 reads CASGGEGGPYNEQFF. Written as DNA, the CDR3 is TGTGCCAGCGGGGGGGAGGGCGGCCCCTACAATGAGCAGTTCTTC.